This TCR beta chain emerged from a study of cytomegalovirus exposure and HLA in healthy donors. The data were produced by immunoSEQ multiplex PCR, yet TCRdb's version contains in-frame clones alone and is incomplete. The sample lists 120,000 or so clones, roughly nine tenths occurring once. This clone was counted only a few times. V lost 0 bases and J 0 bases, leaving 9 bases between the germline ends. Germline V CDR1 and CDR2: SGHVS, FNYEAQ. The CDR3 has 15 amino acids. The receptor's source is a man between 18 and 29 years old in good health and CMV-seropositive. Specimen: PBMCs. This sequence joins TRBV7-6 and TRBJ2-7; D is ambiguous. CDR3 protein: CASSLAGVSSYEQYF. Written as DNA, the CDR3 is TGTGCCAGCAGCTTAGCCGGAGTTAGCTCCTACGAGCAGTACTTC.